These T cell receptor beta chains were read from a single sample in a study of T cell responses to AZD1222 COVID-19 vaccine. Libraries were prepared by immunoSEQ multiplex PCR; TCRdb keeps only in-frame clonotypes and omits some of them. The profile shows around 160,000 clones, approximately 88% of them singletons. Sequencing used peripheral blood, obtained on day 0 of AZD1222 vaccination. These receptors were taken from an adult in good health. The CDR3 runs from the conserved cysteine through the conserved F or W. The order of the fields is CDR3 length, J gene, D gene, clone size, V gene, CDR3 DNA, CDR3 protein. The D gene is left open where the match is weak. The size entry is marked missing in some rows and otherwise reads once, few, many or a size class.

15,TRBJ1-2,TRBD1,.,TRBV30,TGTGCCTGGAGTGTACTCGGGACAGAGATCTATGGCTACACCTTC,CAWSVLGTEIYGYTF
14,TRBJ2-1,.,.,TRBV4-2,TGTGCCAGCAGCCAAGAACGGACTGACAATGAGCAGTTCTTC,CASSQERTDNEQFF
18,TRBJ2-1,TRBD2,.,TRBV4-3,TGCGCCAGCAGCCAAGGCCTAGCGGGGGGCCAAACATACAATGAGCAGTTCTTC,CASSQGLAGGQTYNEQFF
14,TRBJ1-1,.,.,TRBV9,TGTGCCAGCAGCACGGGTCCTTGGGGCACTGAAGCTTTCTTT,CASSTGPWGTEAFF
15,TRBJ2-7,.,.,TRBV7-2,TGTGCCAGCAGCCAGACCATTCTTAGCTCCTACGAGCAGTACTTC,CASSQTILSSYEQYF
12,TRBJ2-7,.,.,TRBV3-1/TRBV3-2,TGTGCCAGCAGCCCACGAGAATACGAGCAGTACTTC,CASSPREYEQYF
11,TRBJ1-2,TRBD1,once,TRBV20-1,TGCAGTGCTACAGGGGGCAACGGCTACACCTTC,CSATGGNGYTF
14,TRBJ2-2,.,.,TRBV7-2,TGTGCCAGCAGCTTAGGAGGGTTCGCCGGGGAGCTGTTTTTT,CASSLGGFAGELFF
15,TRBJ2-7,.,.,TRBV11-2,TGTGCCAGCAGCTTAGTGATGTCGGTCTCCTACGAGCAGTACTTC,CASSLVMSVSYEQYF
19,TRBJ2-1,TRBD1,.,TRBV7-3,TGTGCCAGCAGCTTAAGGACCAACCGACAGACAGGGGCTTGGAATGAGCAGTTCTTC,CASSLRTNRQTGAWNEQFF
15,TRBJ1-2,.,.,TRBV14,TGTGCCAGCAGCCGAGACACCAACTTTTTCTATGGCTACACCTTC,CASSRDTNFFYGYTF
11,TRBJ2-7,.,.,TRBV20-1,TGCAGTTTTGGTAGCTCCTACGAGCAGTACTTC,CSFGSSYEQYF
16,TRBJ2-7,TRBD2,.,TRBV7-2,TGTGCCAGCAGCTCCCCCCCAGGCGGGGGGAGCTACGAGCAGTACTTC,CASSSPPGGGSYEQYF
13,TRBJ1-4,.,.,TRBV7-2,TGTGCCAGCCGAGCGTTGGATAATGAAAAACTGTTTTTT,CASRALDNEKLFF
16,TRBJ2-5,.,.,TRBV27,TGTGCCAGCAGTTTATCGCGATCGGCAGGGAGAGAGACCCAGTACTTC,CASSLSRSAGRETQYF
12,TRBJ1-1,.,.,TRBV7-6,TGTGCCAGCAGCGACCTGAACACTGAAGCTTTCTTT,CASSDLNTEAFF
16,TRBJ2-3,TRBD2,.,TRBV4-2,TGTGCCAGCAGCCAAGAAATTAGCGGGGACTCAGGGACGCAGTATTTT,CASSQEISGDSGTQYF
15,TRBJ2-7,TRBD1,.,TRBV6-5,TGTGCCAGCAGCTTCGGACAGGGTAGTTCCTACGAGCAGTACTTC,CASSFGQGSSYEQYF
17,TRBJ1-1,TRBD1,.,TRBV5-4,TGTGCCAGCAGCTTGATGGCAGGGGGCGGGAAGCAGTCTGAAGCTTTCTTT,CASSLMAGGGKQSEAFF
14,TRBJ2-3,.,.,TRBV3-1/TRBV3-2,TGTGCCAGCACCACAGGGCGTGGACAAGATACGCAGTATTTT,CASTTGRGQDTQYF
15,TRBJ2-7,.,.,TRBV6-5,TGTGCCAGCAGTTACAGTAGGCGGGCGAGCTACGAGCAGTACTTC,CASSYSRRASYEQYF
15,TRBJ1-5,.,.,TRBV6-2/TRBV6-3,TGTGCCAGCAGTTTGCAGCAGGGCAGCAACCAGCCCCAGCATTTT,CASSLQQGSNQPQHF
17,TRBJ1-1,.,.,TRBV2,TGTGCCAGCAGTGAACCTAGACTGAACTGGGCGGAGGTTGAGGCTTTCTTT,CASSEPRLNWAEVEAFF
15,TRBJ1-5,.,few,TRBV6-6,TGTGCCAGCAGGCGGGTGGACAGCAGCAATCAGCCCCAGCATTTT,CASRRVDSSNQPQHF
16,TRBJ2-3,TRBD2,.,TRBV7-3,TGTGCCAGCAGCATTATTAGCGGGGGTTCCACAGATACGCAGTATTTT,CASSIISGGSTDTQYF
14,TRBJ1-6,TRBD1,.,TRBV7-3,TGTGCCAGCAGCCAGGACAGGGATAATTCACCCCTCCACTTT,CASSQDRDNSPLHF
17,TRBJ1-1,.,.,TRBV11-2,TGTGCCAGCAGCTTAAATCACCCCGGGACAATGAACACTGAAGCTTTCTTT,CASSLNHPGTMNTEAFF
15,TRBJ1-1,TRBD1,.,TRBV11-3,TGTGCCAGCAGCCCAGGGGGGACAGGGAACACTGAAGCTTTCTTT,CASSPGGTGNTEAFF
15,TRBJ1-1,.,.,TRBV7-3,TGTGCCAGCAGCTTAAGTCCTGAGGGTCGGACTGAAGCTTTCTTT,CASSLSPEGRTEAFF
13,TRBJ1-2,TRBD1,.,TRBV12-3/TRBV12-4,TGTGCCAGCAGTCAGCAGGGGGCCTATGGCTACACCTTC,CASSQQGAYGYTF
18,TRBJ1-3,TRBD1,.,TRBV7-9,TGTGCCAGCAGCTCCCGGCGAGGACAGGGACCCACTGGAAACACCATATATTTT,CASSSRRGQGPTGNTIYF
13,TRBJ2-2,.,.,TRBV29-1,TGCAGCGTAGCGCCAGGGAACACCGGGGAGCTGTTTTTT,CSVAPGNTGELFF
14,TRBJ2-7,TRBD1,.,TRBV29-1,TGCAGCGTTTGTGCAGGGACAGGCCCCTACGAGCAGTACTTC,CSVCAGTGPYEQYF
15,TRBJ2-1,.,.,TRBV7-2,TGTGCCAGCAGACCTCCAGGGGGGTCCTACAATGAGCAGTTCTTC,CASRPPGGSYNEQFF
15,TRBJ1-1,.,once,TRBV6-5,TGTGCCAGCAGTTACTTGGACATTATGAACACTGAAGCTTTCTTT,CASSYLDIMNTEAFF
15,TRBJ1-6,TRBD1,.,TRBV11-2,TGTGCCAGCAGCCTCGGACAGGGTCCGAATTCACCCCTCCACTTT,CASSLGQGPNSPLHF
14,TRBJ1-6,TRBD1,.,TRBV27,TGTGCCAGCGGGAGGGGACAGGGGGATTCACCCCTCCACTTT,CASGRGQGDSPLHF
14,TRBJ1-1,.,.,TRBV21-1,TGTGCCAGCAGCACGGACAGGGGAGGCACTGAAGCTTTCTTT,CASSTDRGGTEAFF
13,TRBJ2-7,.,.,TRBV5-1,TGCGCCAGCAGCTTGACCGATAACTACGAGCAGTACTTC,CASSLTDNYEQYF
16,TRBJ2-4,.,once,TRBV28,TGTGCCAGCAGTTCTGAGGGCAGTATAGCCAAAAACATTCAGTACTTC,CASSSEGSIAKNIQYF
15,TRBJ2-7,.,.,TRBV19,TGTGCCAGTAGTAGGAGGGGGCTGTCGACCTACGAGCAGTACTTC,CASSRRGLSTYEQYF
16,TRBJ2-1,.,.,TRBV6-1,TGTGCCAGCAGTGAATGGAGACAGCCCCCCTACAATGAGCAGTTCTTC,CASSEWRQPPYNEQFF
15,TRBJ1-2,TRBD1,.,TRBV3-1/TRBV3-2,TGTGCCAGCAGCCAGCGGACAGGGGGCGGCTATGGCTACACCTTC,CASSQRTGGGYGYTF
13,TRBJ1-2,.,.,TRBV12-3/TRBV12-4,TGTGCCAGCAGTGCAGGGCTTAACTATGGCTACACCTTC,CASSAGLNYGYTF
14,TRBJ1-4,TRBD1,.,TRBV27,TGTGCCAGCAGTCGAGACAGGGCACGTGAAAAACTGTTTTTT,CASSRDRAREKLFF
16,TRBJ1-5,TRBD1,.,TRBV7-2,TGTGCCAGCAGCTTGGACAGGGCAAGAAGCAATCAGCCCCAGCATTTT,CASSLDRARSNQPQHF
13,TRBJ1-1,.,.,TRBV5-8,TGTGCCAGCAGCTTGGACGGGAGGACTGAAGCTTTCTTT,CASSLDGRTEAFF
12,TRBJ2-3,.,few,TRBV5-1,TGCGCCAGCAGCTTGGGGTCAGATACGCAGTATTTT,CASSLGSDTQYF
16,TRBJ2-7,.,.,TRBV15,TGTGCCACCAGCAGAGATGGGCAGGGGAACGCCTACGAGCAGTACTTC,CATSRDGQGNAYEQYF
14,TRBJ1-2,.,.,TRBV5-5,TGTGCCAGCAGCTTGGCCACCTTGTTGGGTGGCTACACCTTC,CASSLATLLGGYTF
15,TRBJ1-2,.,.,TRBV3-1/TRBV3-2,TGTGCCAGCAGCCAAGGTGTCGGATTAGCTTATGGCTACACCTTC,CASSQGVGLAYGYTF
17,TRBJ1-2,.,.,TRBV9,TGTGCCAGCAGCGTAGGACTGAGCGGGCGATCCAACTATGGCTACACCTTC,CASSVGLSGRSNYGYTF
14,TRBJ2-2,.,.,TRBV6-5,TGTGCCTCCAAAAGGAGGAGGAACACTGGGGAGCTGTTTTTT,CASKRRRNTGELFF
15,TRBJ1-2,TRBD1,.,TRBV5-1,TGCGCCAGCAGCTTGTACAGGGGAAGCGACTATGGCTACACCTTC,CASSLYRGSDYGYTF
13,TRBJ1-1,TRBD1,.,TRBV2,TGTGCCAGCATCCGGACAGGGCGCACTGAAGCTTTCTTT,CASIRTGRTEAFF
15,TRBJ1-5,.,.,TRBV19,TGTGCCAGTAGTATAACGAGGGGGGGATATCAGCCCCAGCATTTT,CASSITRGGYQPQHF
14,TRBJ1-1,.,.,TRBV6-5,TGTGCCAGCAGTTACTCCGTTTTGAACACTGAAGCTTTCTTT,CASSYSVLNTEAFF
13,TRBJ1-1,.,.,TRBV6-2/TRBV6-3,TGTGCCAGCAGTTACCCTCGGATCACTGAAGCTTTCTTT,CASSYPRITEAFF
13,TRBJ1-2,.,.,TRBV2,TGTGCCAGCAGTGAAGACAGGGACTATGGCTACACCTTC,CASSEDRDYGYTF
15,TRBJ1-2,.,once,TRBV7-8,TGTGCCAGCAGCCCTCGGGGGGTGGGTAGAGATGGCTACACCTTC,CASSPRGVGRDGYTF